The T cell receptor (beta chain) under discussion was sequenced for a study of blood T cells in healthy people across ages. Overall study findings and caveats: Long-lived donors had more naive CD4+ cells and higher diversity than aged donors.

The sample holds many counts of this clonotype. Its antigen is currently unknown. The authors ran a second PCR of 7 to 11 cycles using a sample-barcoded 5' primer and a J-beta primer mix. Every cDNA was tagged by a template-switch adaptor with 12 random nucleotides. TCRdb processed the 5' RACE reads anew with MiXCR; each CDR3 protein has one entry. Altogether around 900,000 distinct CDR3 sequences are present, 29% being singletons, with the ten largest covering around a sixth. The length of the CDR3 is 14 residues. Germline CDR1 is MNHNY and CDR2 is SVGAGI (reference sequence). The V end was cut by 8 bases, the J end by 5 bases, with 18 bases between.

The V gene is TRBV6-6, the J gene TRBJ2-5; tentative D call: TRBD2 (6 bases). Sequencing was carried out using blood. The TCR comes from a woman over 75 in good health. CDR3 DNA: TGTGCCAGCGGGGGACTGCGGATCGGGGAGACCCAGTACTTC. Its protein is CASGGLRIGETQYF.